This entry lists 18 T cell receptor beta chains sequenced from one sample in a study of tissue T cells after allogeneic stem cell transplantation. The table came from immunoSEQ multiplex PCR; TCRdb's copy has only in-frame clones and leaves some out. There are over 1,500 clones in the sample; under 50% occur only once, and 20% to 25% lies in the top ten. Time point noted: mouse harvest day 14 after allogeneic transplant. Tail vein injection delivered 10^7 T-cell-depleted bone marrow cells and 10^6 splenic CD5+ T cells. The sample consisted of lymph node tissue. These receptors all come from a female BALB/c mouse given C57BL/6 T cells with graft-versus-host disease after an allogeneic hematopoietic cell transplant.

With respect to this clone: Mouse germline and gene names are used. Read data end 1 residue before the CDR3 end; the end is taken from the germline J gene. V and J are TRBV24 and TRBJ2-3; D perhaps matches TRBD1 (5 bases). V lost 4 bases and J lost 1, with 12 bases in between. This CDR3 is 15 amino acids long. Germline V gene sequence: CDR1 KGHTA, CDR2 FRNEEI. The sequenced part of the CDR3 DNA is TGTGCCAGCAGTCCCCCGGGAGGGGGTGCAGAAACGCTGTAT. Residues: CASSPPGGGAETLY. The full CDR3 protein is CASSPPGGGAETLYF.

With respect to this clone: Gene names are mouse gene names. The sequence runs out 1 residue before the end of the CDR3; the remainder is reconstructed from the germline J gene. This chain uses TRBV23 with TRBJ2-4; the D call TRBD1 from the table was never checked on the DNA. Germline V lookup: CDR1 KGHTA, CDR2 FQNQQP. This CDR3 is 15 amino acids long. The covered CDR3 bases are TGCTCCAGCAGTCGGGACAGGGGGAGTCAAAACACCTTGTAC. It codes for CSSSRDRGSQNTLY. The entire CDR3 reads CSSSRDRGSQNTLYF.

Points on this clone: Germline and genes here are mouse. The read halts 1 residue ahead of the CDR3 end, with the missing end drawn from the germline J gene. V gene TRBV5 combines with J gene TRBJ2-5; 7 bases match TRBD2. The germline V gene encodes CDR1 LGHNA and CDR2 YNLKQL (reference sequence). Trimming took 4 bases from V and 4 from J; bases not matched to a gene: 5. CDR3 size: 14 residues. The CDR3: CASSPHWGKDTQYF. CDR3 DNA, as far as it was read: TGTGCCAGCAGCCCCCACTGGGGAAAAGACACCCAGTAC.

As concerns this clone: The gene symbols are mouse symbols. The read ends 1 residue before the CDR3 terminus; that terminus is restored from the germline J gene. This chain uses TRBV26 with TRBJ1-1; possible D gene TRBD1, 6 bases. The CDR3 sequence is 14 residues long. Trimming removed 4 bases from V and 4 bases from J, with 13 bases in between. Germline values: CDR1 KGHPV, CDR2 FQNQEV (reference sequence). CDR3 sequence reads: CASSPQGGGTEVFF. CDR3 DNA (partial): TGTGCCAGCAGTCCACAGGGAGGGGGCACAGAAGTCTTC.

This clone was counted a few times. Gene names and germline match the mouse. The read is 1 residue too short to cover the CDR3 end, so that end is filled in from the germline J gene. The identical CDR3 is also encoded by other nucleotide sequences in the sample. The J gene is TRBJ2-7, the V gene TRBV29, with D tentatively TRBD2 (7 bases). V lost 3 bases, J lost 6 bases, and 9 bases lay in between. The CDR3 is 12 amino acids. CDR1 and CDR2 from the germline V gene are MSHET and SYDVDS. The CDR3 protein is CASSLRGGEQYF. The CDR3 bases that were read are TGTGCTAGCAGTTTGAGGGGGGGTGAACAGTAC.

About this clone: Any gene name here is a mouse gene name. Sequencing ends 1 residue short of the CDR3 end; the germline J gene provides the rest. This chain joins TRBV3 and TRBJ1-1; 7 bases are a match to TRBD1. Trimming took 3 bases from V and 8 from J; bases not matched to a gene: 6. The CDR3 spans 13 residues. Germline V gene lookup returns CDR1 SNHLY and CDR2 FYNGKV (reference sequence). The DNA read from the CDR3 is TGTGCCAGCAGCTTGGGACAGAACGTGGAAGTCTTC. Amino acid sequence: CASSLGQNVEVF. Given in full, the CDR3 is CASSLGQNVEVFF.

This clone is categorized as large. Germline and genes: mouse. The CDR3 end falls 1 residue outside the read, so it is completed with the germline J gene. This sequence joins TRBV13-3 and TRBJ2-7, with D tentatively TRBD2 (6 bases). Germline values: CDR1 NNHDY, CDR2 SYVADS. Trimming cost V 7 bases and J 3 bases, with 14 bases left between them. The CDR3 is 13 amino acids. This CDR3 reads CASGGTSNYEQYF. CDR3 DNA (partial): TGTGCCAGCGGTGGGACTTCCAACTATGAACAGTAC.

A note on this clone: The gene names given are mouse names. CDR3 loop: CASSQDPGGAYAEQFF. The DNA read from the CDR3 is TGTGCCAGCAGCCAAGACCCTGGGGGGGCCTATGCTGAGCAGTTC. The J gene is TRBJ2-1, the V gene TRBV2; 10 bases are a match to TRBD2. The CDR3 extends 1 residue past the end of the read, so its final part is completed from the germline J gene. Germline V gene lookup returns CDR1 LGHNA and CDR2 YSYQKL. This CDR3 comprises 16 residues. V trimming: 0 bases; J trimming: 3 bases; junction bases outside the gene matches: 2.

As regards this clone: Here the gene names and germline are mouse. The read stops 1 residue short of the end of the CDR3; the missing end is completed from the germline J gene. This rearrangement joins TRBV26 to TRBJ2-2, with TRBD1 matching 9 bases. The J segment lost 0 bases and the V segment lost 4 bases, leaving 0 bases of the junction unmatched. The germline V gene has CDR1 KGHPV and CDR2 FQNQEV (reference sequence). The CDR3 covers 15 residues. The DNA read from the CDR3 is TGTGCCAGCAGTCGACAGGGGGCAAACACCGGGCAGCTCTAC. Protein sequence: CASSRQGANTGQLY. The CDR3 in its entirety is CASSRQGANTGQLYF.

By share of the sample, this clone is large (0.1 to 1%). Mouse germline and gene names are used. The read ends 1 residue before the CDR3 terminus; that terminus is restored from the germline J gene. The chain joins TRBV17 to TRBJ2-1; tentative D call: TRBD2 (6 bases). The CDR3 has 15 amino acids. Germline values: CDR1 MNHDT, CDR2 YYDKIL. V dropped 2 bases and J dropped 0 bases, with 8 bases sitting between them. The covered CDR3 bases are TGTGCTAGCAGTAGAAGGGACTCTAACTATGCTGAGCAGTTC. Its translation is CASSRRDSNYAEQF. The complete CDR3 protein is CASSRRDSNYAEQFF. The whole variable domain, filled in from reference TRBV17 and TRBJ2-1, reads DTTVKQNPRYKLARVGKPVNLICSQTMNHDTMYWYQKKPNQAPKLLLFYYDKILNREADTFEKFQSSRPNNSFCSLYIGSAGLEYSAMYLCASSRRDSNYAEQFFGPGTRLTVL.

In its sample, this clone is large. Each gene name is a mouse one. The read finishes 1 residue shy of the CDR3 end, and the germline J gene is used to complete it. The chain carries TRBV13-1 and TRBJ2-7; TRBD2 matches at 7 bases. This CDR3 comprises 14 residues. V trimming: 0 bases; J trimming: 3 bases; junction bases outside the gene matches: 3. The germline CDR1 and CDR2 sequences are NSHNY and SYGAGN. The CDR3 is CASSDDWGGYEQYF. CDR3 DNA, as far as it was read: TGTGCCAGCAGTGATGACTGGGGCGGCTATGAACAGTAC.

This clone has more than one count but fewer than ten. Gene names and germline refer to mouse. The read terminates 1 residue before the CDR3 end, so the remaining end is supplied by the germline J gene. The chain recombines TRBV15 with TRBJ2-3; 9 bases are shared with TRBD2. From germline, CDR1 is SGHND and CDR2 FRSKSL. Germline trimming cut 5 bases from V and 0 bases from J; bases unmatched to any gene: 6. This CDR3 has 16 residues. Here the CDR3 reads CASSAPGLGSAETLYF. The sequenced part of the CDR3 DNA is TGTGCCAGCAGTGCGCCGGGACTGGGTAGTGCAGAAACGCTGTAT.

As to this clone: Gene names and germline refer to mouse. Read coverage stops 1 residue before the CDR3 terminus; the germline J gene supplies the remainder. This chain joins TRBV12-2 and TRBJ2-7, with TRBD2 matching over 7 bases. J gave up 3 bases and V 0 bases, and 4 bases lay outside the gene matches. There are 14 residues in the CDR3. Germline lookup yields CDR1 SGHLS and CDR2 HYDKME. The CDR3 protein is CASSLGLGDYEQYF. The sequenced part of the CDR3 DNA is TGTGCCAGCTCTCTCGGGCTGGGGGACTATGAACAGTAC.

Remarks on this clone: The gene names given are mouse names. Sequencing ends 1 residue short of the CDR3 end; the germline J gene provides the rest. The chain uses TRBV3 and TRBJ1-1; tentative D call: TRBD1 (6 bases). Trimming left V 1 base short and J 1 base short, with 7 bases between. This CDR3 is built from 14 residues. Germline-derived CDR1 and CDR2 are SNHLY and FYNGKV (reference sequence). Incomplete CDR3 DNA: TGTGCCAGCAGCTTAGTACAGGGAAACACAGAAGTCTTC. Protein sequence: CASSLVQGNTEVF. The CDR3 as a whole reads CASSLVQGNTEVFF. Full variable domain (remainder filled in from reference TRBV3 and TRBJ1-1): GPKVLQIPSHQIIDMGQMVTLNCDPVSNHLYFYWYKQILGQQMEFLVNFYNGKVMEKSKLFKDQFSVERPDGSYFTLKIQPTALEDSAVYFCASSLVQGNTEVFFGKGTRLTVV.

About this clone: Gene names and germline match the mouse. This chain's CDR3 is CASALHFANTEVFF. Partial CDR3 DNA: TGTGCCAGCGCGCTCCACTTTGCAAACACAGAAGTCTTC. The rearrangement joins TRBV24 to TRBJ1-1; D unclear. The CDR3 end is not reached by the read, which stops 1 residue before it; the germline J gene fills it in. The CDR3 has 14 residues. The germline V gene encodes CDR1 KGHTA and CDR2 FRNEEI. Trimming took off 8 bases at V and 0 bases at J, with 13 bases between the two ends.

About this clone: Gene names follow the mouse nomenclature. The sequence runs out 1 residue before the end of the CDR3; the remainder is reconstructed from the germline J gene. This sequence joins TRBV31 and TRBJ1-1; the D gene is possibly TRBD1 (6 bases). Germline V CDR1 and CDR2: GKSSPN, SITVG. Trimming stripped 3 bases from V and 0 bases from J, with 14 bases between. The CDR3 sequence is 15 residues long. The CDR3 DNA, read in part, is TGTGCCTGGAGCCCCGGGACATCGGCAAACACAGAAGTCTTC. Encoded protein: CAWSPGTSANTEVF. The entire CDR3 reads CAWSPGTSANTEVFF.

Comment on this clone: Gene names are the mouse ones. Incomplete CDR3 DNA: TGTGCTAGCAGTTCCTGGGGGGATGAACAGTAC. Protein sequence: CASSSWGDEQY. In full, the CDR3 is CASSSWGDEQYF. V and J are TRBV17 and TRBJ2-7; 8 nucleotides line up with TRBD2. Coverage ceases 1 residue before the CDR3 finishes, and the germline J gene fills in the end. Trimming cost V 5 bases and J 5 bases; bases outside gene matches: 2. Germline V gene lookup returns CDR1 MNHDT and CDR2 YYDKIL. This CDR3 region has 12 residues.

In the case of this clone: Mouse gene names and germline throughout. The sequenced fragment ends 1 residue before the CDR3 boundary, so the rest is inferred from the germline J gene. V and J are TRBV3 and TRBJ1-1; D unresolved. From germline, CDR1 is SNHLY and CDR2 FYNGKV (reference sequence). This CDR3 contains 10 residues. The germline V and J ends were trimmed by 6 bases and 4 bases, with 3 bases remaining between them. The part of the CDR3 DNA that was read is TGTGCCAGCAGGGGCACAGAAGTCTTC. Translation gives CASRGTEVF. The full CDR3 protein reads CASRGTEVFF.